This TCR beta chain is drawn from a study of T cell repertoires in cytomegalovirus infection (dated by TCRdb to about 2019). Concerning the study at large: Because public TCR beta signatures pointed to carriage of CMV infection together with the matching HLA type, the HLA type of each donor mattered for the analysis.

To note about this clonotype: Its antigen has not been determined. Nothing much larger sits one base from this clone, and base qualities are not available.

Study-wide findings and limitations: The ex vivo response was dominated by HLA-C-restricted CMV-specific TCR beta clonotypes, and the single most frequent clonotype in two of eight donors was supplied by these HLA-C-restricted clonotypes. Carriers of CMV infection plus the relevant HLA type were discriminated by the cumulative frequency of public TCR beta family members in the study cohort and in an independent roughly 320-donor cohort.

Compared with germline, V lacks 2 bases and J lacks 2 bases; bases without a gene match: 0. Including cysteine and phenylalanine, the CDR3 has 14 amino acids. The retained sequence is limited to the CDR3, 42 bases, with the frame set at the first base. The germline V gene supplies CDR1 ENHRY and CDR2 SYGVKD. Sequencing instrument: Illumina HiSeq 1500. TCRdb reran the public reads through fastp at Q25 and MiXCR, keeping productive beta chains. Each entry is one CDR3 protein sequence, shown with its most common DNA and genes. Across this sample there are around 740,000 distinct CDR3 sequences, with 35% to 45% seen only once. Clones ranked in the top ten supply roughly 2.8% of the sample.

Here the chain combines TRBV10-3 and TRBJ1-2, and TRBD1 aligns with 9 junction nucleotides. The source is a human donor in good health (CMV status not recorded). Some clones in this sample may be carry-over from other donors' samples. The sequencing sample was made of PBMCs. The DNA sequence is given as TGTGCCATCAGTGAGGGACAGGGGAACTATGGCTACACCTTC. Its translation reads: CAISEGQGNYGYTF.